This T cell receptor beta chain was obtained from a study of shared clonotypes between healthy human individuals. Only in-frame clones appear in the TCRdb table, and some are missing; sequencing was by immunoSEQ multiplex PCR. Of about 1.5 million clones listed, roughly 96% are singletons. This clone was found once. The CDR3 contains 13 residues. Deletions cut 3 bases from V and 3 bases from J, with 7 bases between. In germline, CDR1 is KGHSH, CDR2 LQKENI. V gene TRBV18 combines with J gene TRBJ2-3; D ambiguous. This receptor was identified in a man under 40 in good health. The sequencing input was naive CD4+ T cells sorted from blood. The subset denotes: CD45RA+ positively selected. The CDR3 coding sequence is TGTGCCAGCTCACCCACGGATACAGATACGCAGTATTTT. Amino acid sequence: CASSPTDTDTQYF.